The 4 T cell receptor beta chains below all came from one sample that was sequenced in a study of blood T cell repertoires in COVID-19. Using immunoSEQ multiplex PCR, the repertoire was profiled, and TCRdb retains in-frame clones only, with some absent. Among over 60,000 clones listed, 60% to 85% were seen once. The sample was peripheral blood. The receptors shown here come from an elderly woman with acute or convalescent COVID-19.

V gene TRBV2 combines with J gene TRBJ2-7; 8 bases are shared with TRBD1. The trim removed 7 bases at V and 9 bases at J, leaving 17 bases unmatched. Germline V gene sequence: CDR1 SNHLY, CDR2 FYNNEI. The CDR3 sequence is 15 residues long. In DNA, the CDR3 is TGTGCCAGCAATACCGCCGGGACAGGAGTAGATCCGCAGTACTTC. Amino acid sequence: CASNTAGTGVDPQYF.

The CDR3 coding sequence is TGTGCCAGCAGCCAACCGGGACTAGCGAGCTCCTACGAGCAGTACTTC. Protein product: CASSQPGLASSYEQYF. The chain is built from TRBV4-2 and TRBJ2-7; 10 nucleotides align to TRBD2. This CDR3 comprises 16 residues. Germline CDR1 LGHNA, CDR2 YNFKEQ. Losses at the gene ends were 2 bases for V and 0 bases for J; bases not matched to a gene: 4.

J is TRBJ2-2 and V is TRBV7-8; 11 bases fit TRBD2. J gave up 1 base and V 2 bases, and 3 bases lay outside the gene matches. The CDR3 sequence is 17 residues long. The germline CDR1 and CDR2 sequences are SGHVS and FQNEAQ. The CDR3 here is CASSLTSGSGNTGELFF. The CDR3 coding sequence is TGTGCCAGCAGCTTAACTAGCGGGAGCGGGAACACCGGGGAGCTGTTTTTT.

The rearrangement joins TRBV6-5 to TRBJ2-5; TRBD2 is a possible D gene (5 bases). The CDR3 totals 15 residues. V lost 0 bases and J 3 bases, leaving 11 bases between the germline ends. Per germline, CDR1 MNHEY and CDR2 SVGAGI. CDR3 loop: CASSYSRNGKETQYF. As DNA, the CDR3 is TGTGCCAGCAGTTACTCGAGAAACGGGAAAGAGACCCAGTACTTC.